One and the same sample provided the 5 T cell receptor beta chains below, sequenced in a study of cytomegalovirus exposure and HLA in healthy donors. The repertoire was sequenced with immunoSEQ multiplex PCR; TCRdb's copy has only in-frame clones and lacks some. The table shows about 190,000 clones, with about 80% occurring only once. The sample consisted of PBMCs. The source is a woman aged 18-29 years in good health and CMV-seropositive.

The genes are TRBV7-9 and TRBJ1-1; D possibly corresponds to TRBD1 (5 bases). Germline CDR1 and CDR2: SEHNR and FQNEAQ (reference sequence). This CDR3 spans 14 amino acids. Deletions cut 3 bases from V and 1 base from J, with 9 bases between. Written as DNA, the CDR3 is TGTGCCAGCAGCTTGGTGGGGGGGAACACTGAAGCTTTCTTT. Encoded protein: CASSLVGGNTEAFF.

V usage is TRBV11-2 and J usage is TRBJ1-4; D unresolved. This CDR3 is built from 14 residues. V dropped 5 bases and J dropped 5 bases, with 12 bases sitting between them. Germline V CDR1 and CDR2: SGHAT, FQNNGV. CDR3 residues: CASSGWPRNEKLFF. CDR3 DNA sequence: TGTGCCAGCAGCGGGTGGCCGAGGAATGAAAAACTGTTTTTT. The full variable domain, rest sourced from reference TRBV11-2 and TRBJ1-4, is EAGVAQSPRYKIIEKRQSVAFWCNPISGHATLYWYQQILGQGPKLLIQFQNNGVVDDSQLPKDRFSAERLKGVDSTLKIQPAKLEDSAVYLCASSGWPRNEKLFFGSGTQLSVL.

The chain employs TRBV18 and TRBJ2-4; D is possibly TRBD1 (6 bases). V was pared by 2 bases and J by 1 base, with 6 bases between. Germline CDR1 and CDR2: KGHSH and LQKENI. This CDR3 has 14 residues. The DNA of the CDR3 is TGTGCCAGCTCACCAGACAGGGCCAAAAACATTCAGTACTTC. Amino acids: CASSPDRAKNIQYF.

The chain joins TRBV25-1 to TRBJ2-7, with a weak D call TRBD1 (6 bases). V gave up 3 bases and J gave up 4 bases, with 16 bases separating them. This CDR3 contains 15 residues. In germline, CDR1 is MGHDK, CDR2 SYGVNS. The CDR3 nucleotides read TGTGCCAGCAGTGACCCATCGACAGGAACGTACGAGCAGTACTTC. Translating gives CASSDPSTGTYEQYF.

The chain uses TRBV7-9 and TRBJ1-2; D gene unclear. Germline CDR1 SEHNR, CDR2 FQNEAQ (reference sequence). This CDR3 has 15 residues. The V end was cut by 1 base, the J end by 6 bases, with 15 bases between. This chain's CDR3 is CASSLEVGEYNGYTF. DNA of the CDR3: TGTGCCAGCAGCTTAGAGGTGGGCGAATATAATGGCTACACCTTC.